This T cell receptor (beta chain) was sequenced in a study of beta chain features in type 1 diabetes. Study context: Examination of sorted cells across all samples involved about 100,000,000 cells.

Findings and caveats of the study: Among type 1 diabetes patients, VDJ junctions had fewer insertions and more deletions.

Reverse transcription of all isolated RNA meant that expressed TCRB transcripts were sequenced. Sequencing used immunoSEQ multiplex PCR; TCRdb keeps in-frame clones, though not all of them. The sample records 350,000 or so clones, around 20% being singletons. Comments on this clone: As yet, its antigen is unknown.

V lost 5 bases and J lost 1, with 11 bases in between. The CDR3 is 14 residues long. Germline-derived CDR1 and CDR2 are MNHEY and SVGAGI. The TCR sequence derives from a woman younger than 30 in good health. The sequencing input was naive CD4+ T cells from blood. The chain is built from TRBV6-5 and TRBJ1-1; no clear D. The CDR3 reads CASSPVWANTEAFF. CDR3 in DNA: TGTGCCAGCAGTCCAGTCTGGGCGAACACTGAAGCTTTCTTT.